A selection of T cell receptor beta chains follows, all from one sample in a study of blood T cells in healthy people across ages. TCRdb recomputed calls from the 5' RACE reads with MiXCR, one row per CDR3 protein. The data hold about 1.6 million distinct CDR3 sequences, with about 35% observed a single time. The sample was blood. These receptors came from a woman in her twenties or thirties in good health. CDR3s include the opening cysteine and the closing phenylalanine or tryptophan. A D gene is named only where the DNA matches it firmly. Only some rows state a clone size, as once, few, many or a class for expanded clones.

d_gene: .; abundance: .; v_gene: TRBV5-1; j_gene: TRBJ1-1; CDR3nt: TGCGCCAGCAGCTCTCTACCACAGAGGGACACTGAAGCTTTCTTT; CDR3aa: CASSSLPQRDTEAFF
d_gene: TRBD1; abundance: .; v_gene: TRBV5-1; j_gene: TRBJ1-3; CDR3nt: TGCGCCAGCACCCTGGGACAGAGCTCTGGAAACACCATATATTTT; CDR3aa: CASTLGQSSGNTIYF
d_gene: TRBD2; abundance: many; v_gene: TRBV29-1; j_gene: TRBJ2-5; CDR3nt: TGCAGCGTTGAATTGCGGGAGGGTTATTGGAAAGAGACCCAGTACTTC; CDR3aa: CSVELREGYWKETQYF
d_gene: .; abundance: .; v_gene: TRBV9; j_gene: TRBJ1-2; CDR3nt: TGTGCCAGCAGCGTGGACAGCACGATGGGCTACACCTTC; CDR3aa: CASSVDSTMGYTF
d_gene: .; abundance: .; v_gene: TRBV5-4; j_gene: TRBJ2-1; CDR3nt: TGTGCCAGCAGCCCATACTACGCGGCTCAACGGAATGAGCGGTTCTTC; CDR3aa: CASSPYYAAQRNERFF
d_gene: TRBD2; abundance: many; v_gene: TRBV4-1; j_gene: TRBJ2-7; CDR3nt: TGCGCCAGCAGCCAAGATCTAGGCCCAGCGGGAGCCAACGAGCAGTACTTC; CDR3aa: CASSQDLGPAGANEQYF
d_gene: TRBD2; abundance: .; v_gene: TRBV20-1; j_gene: TRBJ2-5; CDR3nt: TGCAGTGTGGGGGGGATGGAGACCCAGTACTTC; CDR3aa: CSVGGMETQYF
d_gene: TRBD2; abundance: .; v_gene: TRBV20-1; j_gene: TRBJ2-3; CDR3nt: TGCAGTGCTAGGGGACTAGCGGGGGCACACACAGATACGCAGTATTTT; CDR3aa: CSARGLAGAHTDTQYF
d_gene: TRBD2; abundance: .; v_gene: TRBV20-1; j_gene: TRBJ2-1; CDR3nt: TGCAGTGCTAGAGATCAGCTAGCGGGGGCTAACAATGAGCAGTTCTTC; CDR3aa: CSARDQLAGANNEQFF
d_gene: TRBD1; abundance: .; v_gene: TRBV3-1; j_gene: TRBJ2-1; CDR3nt: TGTGCCAGCAGCCGGCGGGACAGGGGGAACTACAATGAGCAGTTCTTC; CDR3aa: CASSRRDRGNYNEQFF
d_gene: .; abundance: few; v_gene: TRBV2; j_gene: TRBJ2-3; CDR3nt: TGTGCCAGCAGTACCCGGGTAGCGGCTGTAATTGGGGATACGCAGTATTTT; CDR3aa: CASSTRVAAVIGDTQYF
d_gene: .; abundance: many; v_gene: TRBV5-1; j_gene: TRBJ2-1; CDR3nt: TGCGCCAGCAGCTTGGGAGGGGACTCCAATGAGCAGTTCTTC; CDR3aa: CASSLGGDSNEQFF
d_gene: .; abundance: many; v_gene: TRBV10-3; j_gene: TRBJ2-1; CDR3nt: TGTGCCACCAAAGCCGAATCTGAGTACAATGAGCAGTTCTTC; CDR3aa: CATKAESEYNEQFF
d_gene: TRBD2; abundance: few; v_gene: TRBV14; j_gene: TRBJ2-7; CDR3nt: TGTGCCAGCAGCCCCAAGGGACTAGCGGAAAGCTCCTACGAGCAGTACTTC; CDR3aa: CASSPKGLAESSYEQYF
d_gene: TRBD2; abundance: .; v_gene: TRBV6-2/TRBV6-3; j_gene: TRBJ2-1; CDR3nt: TGTGCCAGCAGTTACGGCCGGGGCGGGAGGGCCTCCTACAATGAGCAGTTCTTC; CDR3aa: CASSYGRGGRASYNEQFF
d_gene: .; abundance: .; v_gene: TRBV19; j_gene: TRBJ2-1; CDR3nt: TGTGCCACGGTCGGGTCGGGGGAAGAGCAGTTCTTC; CDR3aa: CATVGSGEEQFF
d_gene: .; abundance: few; v_gene: TRBV5-1; j_gene: TRBJ2-5; CDR3nt: TGCGCCAGCAGCTTGGAGGCCTCCCAAGAGACCCAGTACTTC; CDR3aa: CASSLEASQETQYF
d_gene: .; abundance: .; v_gene: TRBV6-1; j_gene: TRBJ2-7; CDR3nt: TGTGCCAGCAGTGTACGGGACGGCGCAGCCTACGAGCAGTACTTC; CDR3aa: CASSVRDGAAYEQYF
d_gene: .; abundance: .; v_gene: TRBV4-1; j_gene: TRBJ1-4; CDR3nt: TGCGCCAGCAGCCAAGTTGGTAGGGGGTCAACTAATGAAAAACTGTTTTTT; CDR3aa: CASSQVGRGSTNEKLFF
d_gene: TRBD1; abundance: few; v_gene: TRBV6-1; j_gene: TRBJ2-7; CDR3nt: TGTGCCAGCAGTCCTACCGGGACAGGGCCCGAGCAGTACTTC; CDR3aa: CASSPTGTGPEQYF
d_gene: .; abundance: .; v_gene: TRBV25-1; j_gene: TRBJ1-1; CDR3nt: TGTGCCAGCAGTGGCCCTGAAGCTTTCTTT; CDR3aa: CASSGPEAFF
d_gene: .; abundance: .; v_gene: TRBV6-1; j_gene: TRBJ1-2; CDR3nt: TGTGCCAGCAGCCCCCAACCGGGACCCGGGGCCGGGTCTGGCTACACCTTC; CDR3aa: CASSPQPGPGAGSGYTF
d_gene: TRBD1; abundance: .; v_gene: TRBV27; j_gene: TRBJ1-2; CDR3nt: TGTGCCAGCAGTTCGTCGACAGGGACCACTAACTATGGCTACACCTTC; CDR3aa: CASSSSTGTTNYGYTF
d_gene: .; abundance: many; v_gene: TRBV24-1; j_gene: TRBJ2-7; CDR3nt: TGTGCCACCAGTGATTACACCGGCGAGCAGTACTTC; CDR3aa: CATSDYTGEQYF
d_gene: TRBD2; abundance: .; v_gene: TRBV5-1; j_gene: TRBJ2-1; CDR3nt: TGCGCCAGCAGCTTGGACGGGACCGGGAGGGTCGATGAGCAGTTCTTC; CDR3aa: CASSLDGTGRVDEQFF
d_gene: .; abundance: few; v_gene: TRBV7-2; j_gene: TRBJ2-7; CDR3nt: TGTGCCAGCAGCCACCCTCCTACAGGGAGTTGGCCCGGCTACGAGCAGTACTTC; CDR3aa: CASSHPPTGSWPGYEQYF
d_gene: TRBD2; abundance: few; v_gene: TRBV3-1; j_gene: TRBJ2-1; CDR3nt: TGTGCCAGCAGCCAAGAAGGACTAGCGGGAGACGAGCAGTTCTTC; CDR3aa: CASSQEGLAGDEQFF
d_gene: .; abundance: .; v_gene: TRBV5-4; j_gene: TRBJ2-3; CDR3nt: TGTGCCAGCAGCTTCCTAGGGGGATCGGGTACGCAGTATTTT; CDR3aa: CASSFLGGSGTQYF
d_gene: TRBD2; abundance: .; v_gene: TRBV7-9; j_gene: TRBJ2-3; CDR3nt: TGTGCCAGCAGCCCCCATAGCGGGAGAGGGACAGATACGCAGTATTTT; CDR3aa: CASSPHSGRGTDTQYF
d_gene: .; abundance: .; v_gene: TRBV5-1; j_gene: TRBJ2-1; CDR3nt: TGCGCCAGCAGCTTGGCCGGGTCTGGCAATGAGCAGTTCTTC; CDR3aa: CASSLAGSGNEQFF
d_gene: TRBD2; abundance: .; v_gene: TRBV4-2; j_gene: TRBJ2-3; CDR3nt: TGTGCCAGCACCAAGCCAAGGTTGAGATGTTTCGGGAGGGCCGGTCGAAATACGCAGTATTTT; CDR3aa: CASTKPRLRCFGRAGRNTQYF
d_gene: TRBD1; abundance: .; v_gene: TRBV5-5; j_gene: TRBJ1-6; CDR3nt: TGTGCCAGCAGCGGGGAACAGGGGGCTAGGAATTCACCCCTCCACTTT; CDR3aa: CASSGEQGARNSPLHF
d_gene: .; abundance: few; v_gene: TRBV7-9; j_gene: TRBJ2-5; CDR3nt: TGTGCCAGCAGCCCAGGACCTCCGGATCAGACCCAGTACTTC; CDR3aa: CASSPGPPDQTQYF
d_gene: .; abundance: .; v_gene: TRBV28; j_gene: TRBJ2-1; CDR3nt: TGTGCCAGCAGTTTTTTGGGGAGTCCCAATGAGCAGTTCTTC; CDR3aa: CASSFLGSPNEQFF
d_gene: .; abundance: .; v_gene: TRBV6-1; j_gene: TRBJ2-1; CDR3nt: TGTGCCAGCAGTAAGACTAGTTTCTCCTACAATGAGCAGTTCTTC; CDR3aa: CASSKTSFSYNEQFF
d_gene: .; abundance: many; v_gene: TRBV5-1; j_gene: TRBJ2-5; CDR3nt: TGCGCCAGCAGCTTGGCCGGAGGCCTGAACCAAGAGACCCAGTACTTC; CDR3aa: CASSLAGGLNQETQYF
d_gene: TRBD2; abundance: .; v_gene: TRBV5-1; j_gene: TRBJ2-1; CDR3nt: TGCGCCAGCAGCTTGGCGCCTAGCGGGAGGGCAAGCTCCTACAATGAGCAGTTCTTC; CDR3aa: CASSLAPSGRASSYNEQFF
d_gene: .; abundance: .; v_gene: TRBV6-1; j_gene: TRBJ1-2; CDR3nt: TGTGCCAGCAGTGAATATAGGCAATCTGGAACATATGGCTACACCTTC; CDR3aa: CASSEYRQSGTYGYTF
d_gene: TRBD2; abundance: .; v_gene: TRBV4-2; j_gene: TRBJ2-5; CDR3nt: TGTGCCAGCAGCCAGGTAGCGGGACGTGGCGAGACCCAGTACTTC; CDR3aa: CASSQVAGRGETQYF
d_gene: TRBD1; abundance: few; v_gene: TRBV7-9; j_gene: TRBJ2-3; CDR3nt: TGTGCCAGCAGCTACATCCCGGGACAGGGAGGGGATACGCAGTATTTT; CDR3aa: CASSYIPGQGGDTQYF
d_gene: .; abundance: few; v_gene: TRBV27; j_gene: TRBJ2-4; CDR3nt: TGTGCCAGCAGTCCGGGGGCGGGATCTCCCAAAAACATTCAGTACTTC; CDR3aa: CASSPGAGSPKNIQYF
d_gene: .; abundance: .; v_gene: TRBV29-1; j_gene: TRBJ2-1; CDR3nt: TGCAGCTTCCGAGGTCCCTACAATGAGCAGTTCTTC; CDR3aa: CSFRGPYNEQFF
d_gene: .; abundance: .; v_gene: TRBV20-1; j_gene: TRBJ2-7; CDR3nt: TGCAGTGCTAGAGATGAAAACAGGTTGTCCTACGAGCAGTACTTC; CDR3aa: CSARDENRLSYEQYF
d_gene: .; abundance: few; v_gene: TRBV10-3; j_gene: TRBJ2-3; CDR3nt: TGTGCCATCACGGATTTGGATACGCAGTATTTT; CDR3aa: CAITDLDTQYF
d_gene: .; abundance: few; v_gene: TRBV24-1; j_gene: TRBJ2-3; CDR3nt: TGTGCCACCAGTGGTGGCGACGGTTTAACAGATACGCAGTATTTT; CDR3aa: CATSGGDGLTDTQYF
d_gene: TRBD2; abundance: .; v_gene: TRBV10-3; j_gene: TRBJ2-1; CDR3nt: TGTGCCATCAGGGAGACTAGCGACAGCTCCTACAATGAGCAGTTCTTC; CDR3aa: CAIRETSDSSYNEQFF
d_gene: .; abundance: .; v_gene: TRBV20-1; j_gene: TRBJ2-7; CDR3nt: TGCAGTGCTAGGCACCCAGGGAGTGTCCACGAGCAGTACTTC; CDR3aa: CSARHPGSVHEQYF
d_gene: .; abundance: few; v_gene: TRBV5-1; j_gene: TRBJ1-1; CDR3nt: TGCGCCAGCAGCTTGGGAACAGGGTCGTCGAACACTGAAGCTTTCTTT; CDR3aa: CASSLGTGSSNTEAFF
d_gene: TRBD2; abundance: few; v_gene: TRBV7-3; j_gene: TRBJ2-1; CDR3nt: TGTGCCAGCAGCTTAGTAGGACTAGCGGGTTCCTACAATGAGCAGTTCTTC; CDR3aa: CASSLVGLAGSYNEQFF
d_gene: TRBD1; abundance: .; v_gene: TRBV29-1; j_gene: TRBJ2-2; CDR3nt: TGCAGCGTCTCTCGGGACAGAAACACCGGGGAGCTGTTTTTT; CDR3aa: CSVSRDRNTGELFF
d_gene: .; abundance: many; v_gene: TRBV25-1; j_gene: TRBJ2-7; CDR3nt: TGTGCCAGCAGTGAATCGAGCTCCTACGAGCAGTACTTC; CDR3aa: CASSESSSYEQYF
d_gene: .; abundance: .; v_gene: TRBV27; j_gene: TRBJ2-3; CDR3nt: TGTGCCAGCAGTTTACTTTCAGGATCGATGGGCACAGATACGCAGTATTTT; CDR3aa: CASSLLSGSMGTDTQYF
d_gene: .; abundance: .; v_gene: TRBV7-9; j_gene: TRBJ1-2; CDR3nt: TGTACCAGCAGCTTCGTTAACTATGGCTACACCTTC; CDR3aa: CTSSFVNYGYTF
d_gene: .; abundance: .; v_gene: TRBV5-1; j_gene: TRBJ2-1; CDR3nt: TGCGCCAGCAGCTCGACCTTTCCGAATGAGCAGTTCTTC; CDR3aa: CASSSTFPNEQFF
d_gene: .; abundance: .; v_gene: TRBV20-1; j_gene: TRBJ1-6; CDR3nt: TGCAGTGCTAAAAAGGACGGGTATAATTCACCCCTCCACTTT; CDR3aa: CSAKKDGYNSPLHF
d_gene: .; abundance: .; v_gene: TRBV5-4; j_gene: TRBJ1-2; CDR3nt: TGTGCCAGCAGCAGCGACGTAGGGGGGGGCTACACCTTC; CDR3aa: CASSSDVGGGYTF
d_gene: .; abundance: many; v_gene: TRBV4-1; j_gene: TRBJ1-6; CDR3nt: TGCGCCAGCAGCCAAGGACAGGCGGCTAATTCACCCCTCCACTTT; CDR3aa: CASSQGQAANSPLHF
d_gene: .; abundance: few; v_gene: TRBV25-1; j_gene: TRBJ2-5; CDR3nt: TGTGCCAGCAGTGAATCTGGGAGGGGGGTAGAGTCCAACCAGTACTTC; CDR3aa: CASSESGRGVESNQYF
d_gene: TRBD1; abundance: .; v_gene: TRBV6-4; j_gene: TRBJ1-5; CDR3nt: TGTGCCAGCAGTCCGGGGACAGGGCCTTATAGCAATCAGCCCCAGCATTTT; CDR3aa: CASSPGTGPYSNQPQHF